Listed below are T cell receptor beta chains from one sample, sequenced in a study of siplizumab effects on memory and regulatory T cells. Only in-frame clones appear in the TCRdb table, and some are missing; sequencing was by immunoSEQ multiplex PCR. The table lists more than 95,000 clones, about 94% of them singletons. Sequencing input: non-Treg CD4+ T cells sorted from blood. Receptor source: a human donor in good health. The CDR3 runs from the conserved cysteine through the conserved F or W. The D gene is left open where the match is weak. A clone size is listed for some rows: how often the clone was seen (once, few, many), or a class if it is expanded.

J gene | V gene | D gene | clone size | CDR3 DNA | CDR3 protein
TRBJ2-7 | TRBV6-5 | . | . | TGTGCCAGCCGTGGGGGCGGCGACGAGCAGTACTTC | CASRGGGDEQYF
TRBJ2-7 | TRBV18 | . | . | TGTGCCAGCTCATACCTTGGGACACCGTTCGAGCAGTACTTC | CASSYLGTPFEQYF
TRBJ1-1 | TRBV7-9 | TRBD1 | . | TGTGCCAGCAGCTCCGGACAGGGGTCCAACACTGAAGCTTTCTTT | CASSSGQGSNTEAFF
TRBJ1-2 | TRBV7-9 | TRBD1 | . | TGTGCCAGCAGCTTCGGACAGGGCCCGATTAACTATGGCTACACCTTC | CASSFGQGPINYGYTF
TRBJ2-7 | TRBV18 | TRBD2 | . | TGTGCCAGCTCACCATGGGGGGGGGCCTACGAGCAGTACTTC | CASSPWGGAYEQYF
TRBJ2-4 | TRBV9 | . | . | TGTGCCAGCAGCGTAGGGCACGGAGATACGGACATTCAGTACTTC | CASSVGHGDTDIQYF
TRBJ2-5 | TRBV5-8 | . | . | TGTGCCAGCAGCCCCGAGGGACTCCAAGAGACCCAGTACTTC | CASSPEGLQETQYF
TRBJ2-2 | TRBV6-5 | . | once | TGTGCCAGCAGTTACGGTTCAGGGGGGACCGGGGAGCTGTTTTTT | CASSYGSGGTGELFF
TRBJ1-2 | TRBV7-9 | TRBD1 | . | TGTGCCGGCACAGGGGGCGCGGGTGGCTACACCTTC | CAGTGGAGGYTF
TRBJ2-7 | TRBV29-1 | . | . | TGCAGCGTTCTGGTGGGCGTCCACCTTTACGAGCAGTACTTC | CSVLVGVHLYEQYF
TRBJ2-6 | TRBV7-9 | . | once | TGTGCCAGCAGCTCAGAGTCTGGGGCCAACGTCCTGACTTTC | CASSSESGANVLTF
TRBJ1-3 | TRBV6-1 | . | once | TGTGCCAGCAGACTCGGGGGATACTCTGGAAACACCATATATTTT | CASRLGGYSGNTIYF
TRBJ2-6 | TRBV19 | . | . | TGTGCCAGTAGTATAAGTAACACTTACTCTGGGGCCAACGTCCTGACTTTC | CASSISNTYSGANVLTF
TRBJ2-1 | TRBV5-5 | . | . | TGTGCCAGCAGCAACCCCGGAGGGGGCTACAATGAGCAGTTCTTC | CASSNPGGGYNEQFF
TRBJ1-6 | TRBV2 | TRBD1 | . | TGTGCCAGCAGGGGACAGACACACAATTCACCCCTCCACTTT | CASRGQTHNSPLHF
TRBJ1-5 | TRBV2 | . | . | TGTGCCAGCAACCCTGGCCCCAATCAGCCCCAGCATTTT | CASNPGPNQPQHF
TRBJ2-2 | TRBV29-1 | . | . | TGCAGCGTTGTGGGGACTTTGAACACCGGGGAGCTGTTTTTT | CSVVGTLNTGELFF
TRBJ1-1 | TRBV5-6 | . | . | TGTGCCAGCAGCTTGGAGGGGAGGGGGGTGAACACTGAAGCTTTCTTT | CASSLEGRGVNTEAFF
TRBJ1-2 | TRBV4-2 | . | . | TGTGCCAGCAGCCAAGACGGAACCTATGGCTACACCTTC | CASSQDGTYGYTF
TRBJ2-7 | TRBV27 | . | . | TGTGCCAGCAGTTTTAAGGGGCCCTCCGAGCAGTACTTC | CASSFKGPSEQYF